A single T cell receptor beta chain is shown here with its context. Its specificity is unknown. One end of the junction does not line up with germline, which may come from a read error. It was RNA transcripts that yielded the amplified TCR beta CDR3 regions. The HTBI primer set was used in a first-round RT-PCR of the TCR CDR3. TCRdb re-derived calls from the multiplex PCR reads in MiXCR, one entry per CDR3 protein. The sample yields 470,000 or so distinct CDR3 sequences, around 20% seen once. The data belong to a study of T cells in Graves' hyperthyroidism and ophthalmopathy. At the level of the study: Peripheral blood was obtained at initial diagnosis, preceding any treatment.

Findings and limits, study-wide: Progression to ophthalmopathy was predicted a median of roughly seven months early. Most thyroid clonotypes expanded above 0.001 appeared in blood too.

CDR3 size: 14 residues. Sample: blood. The receptor was derived from a man aged 18 to 30 with Graves' hyperthyroidism. This chain joins TRBV12-3 or TRBV12-4 and TRBJ2-7, with D perhaps matching TRBD1 (6 bases). In nucleotides, the CDR3 is TGTGCCATCAGTATTACAGGGTCAGTCTACGAGCAGTACTTC. Its translation: CAISITGSVYEQYF.